The text below deals with one T cell receptor beta chain. Its antigen is still unknown. This entry is derived from a study of cytomegalovirus exposure and HLA in healthy donors. The study's findings and limits: Some 17,000 TCR beta sequences were associated with HLA alleles at 0.05 false discovery rate in a later analysis. It was 150 to 200 TCR beta chains that were listed as cytomegalovirus-associated. The study had only CMV serostatus as immune exposure information.

The PCR contained 60 Vbeta and 13 Jbeta primers. Assay used: immunoSEQ multiplex PCR; TCRdb lists only in-frame clones, some missing. The sample lists roughly 110,000 clones; 75% to 85% were seen once. This CDR3 contains 16 residues. V shed 0 bases and J shed 4 bases, with 13 bases lying between them. From germline, CDR1 is MNHNY and CDR2 SVGAGI (reference sequence). Each donor was healthy, and each was a bone marrow donor. The sequencing sample was made of PBMCs. The V call is TRBV6-6, the J call TRBJ2-1; possible D gene TRBD2, 5 bases. The TCR sequence derives from a woman aged 18 to 35 in good health and CMV-seropositive. The CDR3 reads CASSYSERSDYNEQFF. CDR3 coding DNA: TGTGCCAGCAGTTACTCGGAGCGGTCGGATTACAATGAGCAGTTCTTC.